These 20 T cell receptor beta chains were sequenced from one sample in a study of Ad26.COV2.S vaccination and SARS-CoV-2 variants (dated by TCRdb to about 2021). This specimen's treatment or condition label, interpreted: roughly 18 received Ad26.COV2.S at low or high dose, single or two shots; about 5 received placebo; per-sample allocation not given. For vaccine and placebo recipients, repertoires were sequenced using samples collected on day 63 after the first injection. The library was generated by the immunoSEQ multiplex PCR assay. Entries here come from immuneACCESS through TCRdb and include only in-frame sequences with V and J called. Some clones fail to appear in such tables; in the studies checked, an unresolved V gene covers under half of the shortfall, and the cause of the remainder is unknown. The sample table lists 430,000 or so clones, about 91% of them with a count of one. The biggest ten clones account for about 2.4% of the sample.

The sample here was peripheral blood, taken in a trial of Ad26.COV2.S vaccine versus placebo. These receptors were collected from a person between 18 and 65 years old who received the Ad26.COV2.S COVID-19 vaccine or a placebo.

The chain joins TRBV7-2 to TRBJ2-1; possibly TRBD1 for D (5 bases). The germline V and J ends were trimmed by 3 bases and 7 bases, with 13 bases remaining between them. CDR1 is SGHTA, CDR2 FQGNSA, per germline. There are 14 residues in the CDR3. The CDR3 region is CASSFTGEINEQFF. The CDR3 DNA reads as TGTGCCAGCAGCTTTACAGGTGAAATTAATGAGCAGTTCTTC.

The rearrangement joins TRBV18 to TRBJ1-6; D possibly corresponds to TRBD1 (6 bases). The CDR3 consists of 16 residues. V gave up 3 bases and J gave up 7 bases, with 16 bases separating them. Germline V CDR1 and CDR2: KGHSH, LQKENI. DNA of the CDR3: TGTGCCAGCTCACCTACCATACAGGGAGGGAATTCACCCCTCCACTTT. Translation: CASSPTIQGGNSPLHF.

J is TRBJ1-1 and V is TRBV19, with D possibly matching TRBD1 (5 bases). The V end was cut by 2 bases, the J end by 3 bases, with 13 bases between. The CDR3 spans 15 residues. Germline V CDR1 and CDR2: LNHDA, SQIVND (reference sequence). For the CDR3, the DNA is TGTGCCAGTAGTATACGGGGCGGGGCGGACACTGAAGCTTTCTTT. The encoded protein is CASSIRGGADTEAFF.

The gene calls are TRBV9 and TRBJ2-5, with 9 bases lining up with TRBD2. V shed 0 bases, J shed 5 bases, and the junction held 8 bases outside the gene matches. From germline, CDR1 is SGDLS and CDR2 YYNGEE. The CDR3 spans 16 residues. The CDR3 here is CASSVGSLAGRETQYF. For the CDR3, the DNA is TGTGCCAGCAGCGTAGGTTCCCTAGCGGGGAGGGAGACCCAGTACTTC.

The chain is built from TRBV24-1 and TRBJ2-1; 14 positions agree with TRBD2. The CDR3 length is 19 residues. V trimming: 3 bases; J trimming: 7 bases; junction bases outside the gene matches: 13. The germline V gene has CDR1 KGHDR and CDR2 SFDVKD. The DNA of the CDR3 is TGTGCCACCAGTGATCCCGGGACTAGCGGGAGATCTCGGGGGAATGAGCAGTTCTTC. Encoded protein: CATSDPGTSGRSRGNEQFF.

This clone was counted a few times. V usage is TRBV7-2 and J usage is TRBJ1-4, with a tentative D call TRBD1 (5 bases). Germline CDR1 is SGHTA and CDR2 is FQGNSA. CDR3 length: 16 amino acids. V was trimmed by 2 bases and J by 0 bases, leaving 10 bases between them. The CDR3 region is CASSLSGQTTNEKLFF. Here the CDR3 DNA reads TGTGCCAGCAGCTTATCAGGGCAGACAACTAATGAAAAACTGTTTTTT.

This rearrangement joins TRBV28 to TRBJ1-3, with no clear D. Deletions cut 6 bases from V and 0 bases from J, with 9 bases between. The CDR3 has 14 amino acids. Germline V gene sequence: CDR1 MDHEN, CDR2 SYDVKM. The CDR3 coding sequence is TGTGCCAGCAGCCCCACACTCTCTGGAAACACCATATATTTT. Amino acids: CASSPTLSGNTIYF.

This chain connects TRBV5-1 to TRBJ1-3; 8 bases match TRBD1. V lost 4 bases to trimming and J lost 5 bases; unmatched junction nucleotides: 8. Germline CDR1 reads SGHRS; CDR2 reads YFSETQ. The CDR3 runs 15 residues. The CDR3 loop reads CASSTGQGLRNTIYF. The CDR3 DNA sequence: TGCGCCAGCAGCACAGGACAGGGACTCAGAAACACCATATATTTT.

The chain recombines TRBV7-8 with TRBJ2-3; D gene uncertain. This CDR3 has 12 residues. V lost 7 bases and J 6 bases, leaving 11 bases between the germline ends. CDR1 SGHVS and CDR2 FQNEAQ come from the germline V gene. CDR3 residues: CASTHGRDTQYF. The CDR3 DNA sequence: TGTGCCAGCACTCACGGGCGCGATACGCAGTATTTT.

The chain recombines TRBV25-1 with TRBJ2-1, with 9 bases that match TRBD1. Per the germline V gene, CDR1 is MGHDK and CDR2 is SYGVNS. The CDR3 consists of 14 residues. V trimming: 10 bases; J trimming: 0 bases; junction bases outside the gene matches: 4. In DNA, the CDR3 is TGTGCCACCTCGGGACAGGGCTCCTACAATGAGCAGTTCTTC. Residues: CATSGQGSYNEQFF.

The chain is built from TRBV21-1 and TRBJ1-1; the DNA was not compared with TRBD1, the D call given in the table. TRBV21-1 is assigned pseudogene status. CDR3 length: 14 amino acids. The CDR3 bases are TGTGCCAGCAGCCCCCGGGGACAGGGGACTGAAGCTTTCTTT. It is translated as CASSPRGQGTEAFF.

The J gene is TRBJ2-2, the V gene TRBV5-1; D gene unclear. Germline loops: CDR1 SGHRS, CDR2 YFSETQ. V gave up 8 bases and J gave up 3 bases, with 14 bases separating them. This CDR3 comprises 14 residues. The CDR3 here is CASRSTEYTGELFF. The CDR3 DNA reads as TGCGCCAGTCGTTCGACCGAATACACCGGGGAGCTGTTTTTT. Full variable domain (rest looked up from reference TRBV5-1 and TRBJ2-2): KAGVTQTPRYLIKTRGQQVTLSCSPISGHRSVSWYQQTPGQGLQFLFEYFSETQRNKGNFPGRFSGRQFSNSRSEMNVSTLELGDSALYLCASRSTEYTGELFFGEGSRLTVL.

About this clone: This CDR3 is also generated by other DNA sequences in the sample. This chain joins TRBV28 and TRBJ1-5; D call uncertain. V was cut by 0 bases and J by 5 bases, with 2 bases left in between. The CDR3 has 12 amino acids. Looked up from germline, CDR1 is MDHEN and CDR2 is SYDVKM. Here the CDR3 reads CASSLWDQPQHF. The CDR3 region has the DNA TGTGCCAGCAGTTTATGGGATCAGCCCCAGCATTTT.

CDR3: CASLPETGRHYGYTF. The CDR3 DNA is TGTGCCAGCCTCCCCGAGACAGGGAGACACTATGGCTACACCTTC. The chain recombines TRBV5-6 with TRBJ1-2, with TRBD1 matching over 7 bases. Per germline, CDR1 SGHDT and CDR2 YYEEEE. The length of the CDR3 is 15 residues. Trimming at V came to 7 bases and at J to 3 bases, leaving 12 bases not matched to a gene.

Turning to this clone: In the same sample, other DNA sequences code for this CDR3. The chain links TRBV9 to TRBJ1-6; perhaps TRBD1 as D (5 bases). V was cut by 2 bases and J by 10 bases, with 10 bases left in between. The CDR3 totals 13 residues. The germline V gene has CDR1 SGDLS and CDR2 YYNGEE. The CDR3, as DNA: TGTGCCAGCAGCGTTGGGACCAACTCACCCCTCCACTTT. This encodes CASSVGTNSPLHF.

The chain uses TRBV20-1 and TRBJ1-2, with D unclear. Germline CDR1 and CDR2: DFQATT and SNEGSKA (reference sequence). Trimming removed 3 bases at V and 8 bases at J, with 10 bases between. This CDR3 spans 11 amino acids. CDR3 coding DNA: TGCAGTGCTAGGAGGATATGGGGCTACACCTTC. Its protein is CSARRIWGYTF.

The genes are TRBV5-1 and TRBJ1-3; unclear D gene. The germline V gene has CDR1 SGHRS and CDR2 YFSETQ. Between the trimmed V and J ends, which lost 4 bases and 0 bases, there was a span of 11 bases. The CDR3 is 15 amino acids. CDR3 sequence reads: CASSPLGISGNTIYF. The CDR3 nucleotides read TGCGCCAGCAGCCCACTAGGGATCTCTGGAAACACCATATATTTT.

This chain connects TRBV6-5 to TRBJ2-7; D remains ambiguous. The CDR3 has 14 amino acids. V lost 0 bases, J lost 3 bases, and 9 bases lay in between. Germline V gene lookup returns CDR1 MNHEY and CDR2 SVGAGI. CDR3 in amino acids: CASSYSMVGYEQYV. CDR3 nucleotides: TGTGCCAGCAGTTACTCGATGGTCGGCTACGAGCAGTACGTC.

V gene TRBV7-8 combines with J gene TRBJ1-4; D unresolved. Germline loops: CDR1 SGHVS, CDR2 FQNEAQ. With 5 bases removed from V and 5 bases from J, the gap between germline ends came to 12 bases. This CDR3 has 14 amino acids. CDR3 nucleotide sequence: TGTGCCAGCAGCGGTAGGCAGATGAATGAAAAACTGTTTTTT. This codes for CASSGRQMNEKLFF.

The chain uses TRBV19 and TRBJ2-7; TRBD1 is a possible D gene (6 bases). The germline CDR1 and CDR2 sequences are LNHDA and SQIVND (reference sequence). CDR3 length: 12 residues. V lost 5 bases and J 6 bases, leaving 11 bases between the germline ends. CDR3 loop: CASSGQGSEQYV. CDR3 bases: TGTGCCAGTAGTGGGCAGGGGTCCGAGCAGTACGTC.